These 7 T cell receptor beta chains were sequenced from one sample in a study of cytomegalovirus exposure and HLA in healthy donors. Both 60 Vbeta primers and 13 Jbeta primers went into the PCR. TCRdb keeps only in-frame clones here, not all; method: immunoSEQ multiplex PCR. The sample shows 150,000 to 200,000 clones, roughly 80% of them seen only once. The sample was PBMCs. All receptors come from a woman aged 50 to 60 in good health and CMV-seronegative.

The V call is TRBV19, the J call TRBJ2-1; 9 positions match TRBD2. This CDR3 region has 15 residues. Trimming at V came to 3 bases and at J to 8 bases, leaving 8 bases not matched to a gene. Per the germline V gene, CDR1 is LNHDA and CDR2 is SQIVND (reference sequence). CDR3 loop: CASSIGSGGWDEQFF. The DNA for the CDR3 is TGTGCCAGTAGTATCGGTAGCGGGGGCTGGGATGAGCAGTTCTTC.

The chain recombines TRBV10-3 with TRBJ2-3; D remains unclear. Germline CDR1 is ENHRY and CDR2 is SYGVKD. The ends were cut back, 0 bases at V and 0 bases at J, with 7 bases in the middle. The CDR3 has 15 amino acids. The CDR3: CAISESALSTDTQYF. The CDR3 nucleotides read TGTGCCATCAGTGAGTCAGCACTCAGCACAGATACGCAGTATTTT.

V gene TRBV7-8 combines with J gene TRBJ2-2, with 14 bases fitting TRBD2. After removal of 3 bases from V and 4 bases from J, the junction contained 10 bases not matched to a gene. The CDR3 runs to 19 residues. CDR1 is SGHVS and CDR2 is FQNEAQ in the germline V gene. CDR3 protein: CASSFRRLAGGSGTGELFF. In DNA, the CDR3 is TGTGCCAGCAGCTTTAGGAGACTAGCGGGGGGGAGTGGCACCGGGGAGCTGTTTTTT.

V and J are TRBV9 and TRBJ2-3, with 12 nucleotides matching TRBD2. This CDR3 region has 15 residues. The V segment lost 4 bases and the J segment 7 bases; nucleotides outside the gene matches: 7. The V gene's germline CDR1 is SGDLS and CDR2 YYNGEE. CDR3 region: CASSSSSGGGYTQYF. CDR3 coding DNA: TGTGCCAGCAGCTCGTCTAGCGGGGGGGGCTATACGCAGTATTTT.

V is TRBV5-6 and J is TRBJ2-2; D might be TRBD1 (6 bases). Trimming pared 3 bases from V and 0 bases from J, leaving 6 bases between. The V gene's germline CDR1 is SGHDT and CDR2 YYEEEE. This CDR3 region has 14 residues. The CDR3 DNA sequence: TGTGCCAGCAGCTGGACAGCGAACACCGGGGAGCTGTTTTTT. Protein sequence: CASSWTANTGELFF.

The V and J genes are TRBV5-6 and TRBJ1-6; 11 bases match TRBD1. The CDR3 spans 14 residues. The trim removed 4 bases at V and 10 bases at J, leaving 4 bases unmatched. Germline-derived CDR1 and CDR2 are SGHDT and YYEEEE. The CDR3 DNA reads TGTGCCAGCAGCCGGACAGGGGGCCAATCACCCCTCCACTTT. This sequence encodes CASSRTGGQSPLHF.

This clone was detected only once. Here the CDR3 reads CASSLGGGVSGNTIYF. The DNA of the CDR3 is TGTGCCAGCAGCTTGGGCGGGGGCGTCTCTGGAAACACCATATATTTT. The chain couples TRBV5-4 to TRBJ1-3; a weak D match, TRBD1 (6 bases). Trimming shortened V by 0 bases and J by 0 bases, and 10 bases separated the two germline ends. The germline V gene encodes CDR1 SGHNT and CDR2 YYREEE (reference sequence). This CDR3 spans 16 amino acids.